Given below is one T cell receptor (beta chain) in context. These data come from a study of patients and donors after allogeneic stem cell transplantation. One entry per CDR3 protein, called by TCRdb with MiXCR from the RT-PCR reads. The sample has around 90,000 distinct CDR3 sequences; 40% to 60% are singletons. The CDR3 contains 15 residues. In germline, CDR1 is DFQATT, CDR2 SNEGSKA (reference sequence). Trimming took 3 bases from V and 0 from J, leaving 14 bases between them. Sequencing was performed on blood, either unsorted or a sorted T cell fraction (not recorded which). This receptor was obtained from a human donor who was either an allogeneic HSCT recipient or a stem cell or donor lymphocyte infusion donor (not recorded which). It is not recorded whose cells these are; they may come from a transplant donor. The chain recombines TRBV20-1 with TRBJ1-1; D call uncertain. The CDR3 nucleotides read TGCAGTGCTAGGGATCCGACGGTGATGAACACTGAAGCTTTCTTT. Translating it yields CSARDPTVMNTEAFF.